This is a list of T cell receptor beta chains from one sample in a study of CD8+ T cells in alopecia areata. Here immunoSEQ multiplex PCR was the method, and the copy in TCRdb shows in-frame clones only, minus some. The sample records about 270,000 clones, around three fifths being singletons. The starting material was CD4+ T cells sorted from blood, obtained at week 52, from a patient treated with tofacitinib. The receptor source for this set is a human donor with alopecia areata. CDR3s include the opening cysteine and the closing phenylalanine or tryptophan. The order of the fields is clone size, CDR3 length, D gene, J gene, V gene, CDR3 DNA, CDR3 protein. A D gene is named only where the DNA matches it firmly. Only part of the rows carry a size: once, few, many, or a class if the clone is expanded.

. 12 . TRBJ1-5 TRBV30 TGTGCCTGGAGCTCCCTTAATCAGCCCCAGCATTTT CAWSSLNQPQHF
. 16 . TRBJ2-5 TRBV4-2 TGTGCCAGCAGCCGTGGGTCCGACCCAGGACGGGAGACCCAGTACTTC CASSRGSDPGRETQYF
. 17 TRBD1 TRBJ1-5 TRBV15 TGTGCCACCAGCAGAGGGGTTTTTTTACAGGGGAATCAGCCCCAGCATTTT CATSRGVFLQGNQPQHF
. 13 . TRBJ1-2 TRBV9 TGTGCCAGCAGCGTAGGACACGGGTATGGCTACACCTTC CASSVGHGYGYTF
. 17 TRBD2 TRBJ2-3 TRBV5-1 TGCGCCAGCAGCTTGGGACTAGCGGGGGGCTACACAGATACGCAGTATTTT CASSLGLAGGYTDTQYF
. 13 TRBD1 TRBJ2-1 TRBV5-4 TGTGCCAGCAGCATTGACAGGGTCAATGAGCAGTTCTTC CASSIDRVNEQFF
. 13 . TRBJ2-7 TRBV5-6 TGTGCCAGCAACCTACCGGGGTCCTACGAGCAGTACTTC CASNLPGSYEQYF
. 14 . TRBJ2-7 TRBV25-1 TGTGCCAGCCGGGACGTTAAGAGCTTAGGCGAGCAGTACTTC CASRDVKSLGEQYF
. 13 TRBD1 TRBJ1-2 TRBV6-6 TGTGCCAGCAGGCGGGACAGTAACTATGGCTACACCTTC CASRRDSNYGYTF
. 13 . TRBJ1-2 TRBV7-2 TGTGCCAGCAGCCCACCCGGCCCCTATGGCTACACCTTC CASSPPGPYGYTF
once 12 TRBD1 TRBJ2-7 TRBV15 TGTGCCACCAGCAAAGACAGGGGACGTGCGTACTTC CATSKDRGRAYF
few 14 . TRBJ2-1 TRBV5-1 TGCGCCAGCAGCTTAGGGAGGACGGACAATGAGCAGTTCTTC CASSLGRTDNEQFF
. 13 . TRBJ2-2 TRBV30 TGTGCCCTGGCAGGGGATTTCACCGGGGAGCTGTTTTTT CALAGDFTGELFF
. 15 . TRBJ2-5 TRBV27 TGTGCCAGCAGGAGGGGCGCAGCGTACGGAGAGACCCAGTACTTC CASRRGAAYGETQYF
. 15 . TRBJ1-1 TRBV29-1 TGCAGCGTTGCACAGGTGCCGGTCGGAATCACTGAAGCTTTCTTT CSVAQVPVGITEAFF
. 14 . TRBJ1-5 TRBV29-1 TGCAGCGGCCCGACAGGTTGTAGCAATCAGCCCCAGCATTTT CSGPTGCSNQPQHF
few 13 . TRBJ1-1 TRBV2 TGTGCCAGCAGTGAAGGCAGAGCCACTGAAGCTTTCTTT CASSEGRATEAFF
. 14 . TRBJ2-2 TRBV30 TGTGCCTGGAAGGGGCCATTAAACACCGGGGAGCTGTTTTTT CAWKGPLNTGELFF
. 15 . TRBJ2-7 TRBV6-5 TGTGCCAGCAGCGACGGGGGAGCTTTTTCCTACGAGCAGTACTTC CASSDGGAFSYEQYF
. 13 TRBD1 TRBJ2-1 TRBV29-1 TGCAGCGTTGGGGGACAGGGCCCAAATGAGCAGTTCTTC CSVGGQGPNEQFF
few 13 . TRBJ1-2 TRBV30 TGTGCCTGGATGTCGTCCCAGCCTCTGGGCTACACCTTC CAWMSSQPLGYTF
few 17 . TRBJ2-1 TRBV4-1 TGCGCCAGCAGCCCAGACCTTATGGGGGGGGCCGGGAATGAGCAGTTCTTC CASSPDLMGGAGNEQFF
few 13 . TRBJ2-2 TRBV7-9 TGTGCCAGCAGCTCGGACAGCACCGGGGAGCTGTTTTTT CASSSDSTGELFF
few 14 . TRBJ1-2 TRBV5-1 TGCGCCAGCAGCTTGGACAGCCTTAACTATGGCTACACCTTC CASSLDSLNYGYTF